Listed below are T cell receptor beta chains from one sample, sequenced in a study of cytomegalovirus exposure and HLA in healthy donors. The repertoire was sequenced with immunoSEQ multiplex PCR; TCRdb's copy has only in-frame clones and lacks some. The sample yields roughly 120,000 clones, roughly 80% seen once. The material sequenced was PBMCs. These receptors were obtained from a male donor in good health and CMV-seropositive. Both conserved end residues are trimmed from each CDR3. D genes are given only for firm matches.

V	J	D	CDR3
TRBV9	TRBJ2-5	TRBD1	ASSVGTAQETQY
TRBV28	TRBJ1-2	-	ASRLREGLSIYGYT
TRBV11-1	TRBJ2-5	TRBD2	ASMLAAGAETQY
TRBV5-1	TRBJ1-1	-	ASSLRQVQYTEAF
TRBV11-1	TRBJ2-3	TRBD1	ASSLARGPGTQY
TRBV5-1	TRBJ2-7	TRBD1	ASSLDGTALYSYEQY
TRBV5-6	TRBJ1-2	-	ASSLGTLNYGYT
TRBV6-5	TRBJ2-1	-	ASSPLAASYNEQF
TRBV30	TRBJ2-7	TRBD2	AWSVRKLAVYEQY
TRBV14	TRBJ1-4	TRBD1	ASSQGQGWMTVGEKLF
TRBV5-4	TRBJ1-3	-	ASSLAGGVRSGNTIY
TRBV7-9	TRBJ1-4	-	ASSLVQGEVREKLF
TRBV4-3	TRBJ2-5	-	ASSQGYGGQSRETQY
TRBV2	TRBJ1-5	TRBD1	ASVGTGNQPQH
TRBV11-2	-	-	ASSLEVSLFRERTYEQY
TRBV7-2	TRBJ2-1	TRBD1	ASSPEGQGANEQF
TRBV5-1	TRBJ2-5	TRBD2	ASSFRLAESQETQY
TRBV5-1	TRBJ1-3	-	ASTAGSSGNTIY
TRBV7-6	TRBJ2-7	TRBD2	ASSMGTSGPVEQY
TRBV4-3	TRBJ1-1	-	ASSQDIGASTEAF
TRBV7-2	TRBJ2-3	-	ASGTSTDTQY
TRBV11-2	TRBJ2-1	-	ASSLGRGPPYNEQF
TRBV13	TRBJ2-1	TRBD2	ASSTQREPRGYNEQF
TRBV21-1	TRBJ1-1	-	ASSKARLPENTEAF
TRBV28	TRBJ1-4	TRBD1	ASSSRDRGLTNEKLF
TRBV14	TRBJ2-3	TRBD1	ASSLNGQVAQY
TRBV2	TRBJ2-5	TRBD2	ASRPTGGTGGYQETQY
TRBV6-5	TRBJ1-1	TRBD1	ASGRTGYTEAF
TRBV7-2	TRBJ2-5	-	ASSLGRGQETQY
TRBV7-9	TRBJ2-7	TRBD2	ASSSGRAYEQY